The clone carrying this TCR beta chain occurred many times. Its antigen is still unknown. The authors made TCR cDNA by 5'RACE template switching, adding a universal primer site and UMIs. TCRdb processed the 5' RACE reads anew with MiXCR; each CDR3 protein has one entry. Of around 320,000 distinct CDR3 sequences in the sample, 3.5% to 5% are singletons; the top ten hold roughly a fifth. Deletions cut 6 bases from V and 7 bases from J, with 18 bases between. The CDR3 extends over 14 amino acids. Germline V lookup: CDR1 SGHTA, CDR2 FQGNSA. The data stem from a study of T cells after yellow fever vaccination. Study-wide results and caveats: Only a minor proportion of clonotypes was detected across both CD4 and CD8 compartments.

This specimen was PBMCs, taken 15 days after the yellow fever booster vaccination. This chain connects TRBV7-2 to TRBJ1-1, with D perhaps matching TRBD1 (6 bases). This TCR was recovered from a man aged 18 to 35 who received the YFV17D yellow fever vaccine. DNA of the CDR3: TGTGCCAGCAGGGTGGGCAGGAGGGGGATTGAAGCTTTCTTT. Its protein product is CASRVGRRGIEAFF.